This is a list of T cell receptor beta chains from one sample in a study of OX40 agonist ivuxolimab in advanced cancers. Some clones are missing from TCRdb's copy, which holds only in-frame ones; the method was immunoSEQ multiplex PCR. Among more than 85,000 clones listed, roughly 90% were seen once. Sequenced material: CD4+ or CD8+ T cells sorted from blood, taken in a trial of the OX40 agonist ivuxolimab. The receptors shown here come from an adult with an advanced solid tumor such as melanoma, head and neck, liver or kidney cancer. The CDR3 runs from the conserved cysteine through the conserved F or W. The order of the fields is CDR3 length, D gene, clone size, J gene, V gene, CDR3 DNA, CDR3 protein. A D gene is named only where the DNA matches it firmly. The size entry is marked missing in some rows and otherwise reads once, few, many or a size class.

15 NA NA TRBJ2-7 TRBV7-8 TGTGCCAGCAGCTTAGCGCTACAGGGCCCCTACGAGCAGTACTTC CASSLALQGPYEQYF
12 NA NA TRBJ1-4 TRBV19 TGTGCCAGTAGTATAAGGGGGGAAAAACTGTTTTTT CASSIRGEKLFF
13 NA NA TRBJ1-1 TRBV19 TGTGCCAGTAGTATGGGCAGAAACACTGAAGCTTTCTTT CASSMGRNTEAFF
15 TRBD2 NA TRBJ2-7 TRBV30 TGTGCCTGGGATCTAGCGGGCGAAAGCTCCTACGAGCAGTACTTC CAWDLAGESSYEQYF
14 NA NA TRBJ1-1 TRBV7-3 TGTGCCAGCAGCCGTATCCACGGGGTGACTGAAGCTTTCTTT CASSRIHGVTEAFF
11 NA NA TRBJ2-1 TRBV20-1 TGCAGTCCGAGCTCCTACAATGAGCAGTTCTTC CSPSSYNEQFF
20 TRBD1 NA TRBJ2-2 TRBV19 TGTGCCAGTACCCCCCGCCGACAGGGGGCGCGGTTGGTGGTCACCGGGGAGCTGTTTTTT CASTPRRQGARLVVTGELFF
16 NA NA TRBJ2-3 TRBV4-2 TGTGCCAGCAGCCAAGTTTTACGCCAAGAGGGGGATACGCAGTATTTT CASSQVLRQEGDTQYF
12 NA NA TRBJ2-1 TRBV19 TGTGCCATGATACCATCCTACAATGAGCAGTTCTTC CAMIPSYNEQFF
13 NA NA TRBJ1-1 TRBV13 TGTGCCAGCAGCTTAGGAGGGGTTACTGAAGCTTTCTTT CASSLGGVTEAFF
12 NA NA TRBJ2-7 TRBV29-1 TGCAGCGTTCTCTTTAGTTCGGGAGAGCAGTACTTC CSVLFSSGEQYF
14 NA NA TRBJ1-2 TRBV6-5 TGTGCCAGCAGTTTGGACAACCAAGTCTATGGCTACACCTTC CASSLDNQVYGYTF
14 NA few TRBJ1-1 TRBV19 TGTGCCAGTAACTCAGCGGTTCTGAACACTGAAGCTTTCTTT CASNSAVLNTEAFF
14 NA NA TRBJ1-1 TRBV6-5 TGTGCCAGCAGTTACTCCGAACGGTCTTTCCAAGCTTTCTTT CASSYSERSFQAFF
15 TRBD1 NA TRBJ2-2 TRBV19 TGTGCCAGTAGTATAGTAGGGGGCGCCACCGGGGAGCTGTTTTTT CASSIVGGATGELFF
15 NA NA TRBJ1-1 TRBV19 TGTGCCAGTACCCCCTTGGGGGGCATGAACACTGAAGCTTTCTTT CASTPLGGMNTEAFF
15 NA NA TRBJ1-1 TRBV13 TGTGCCAGCAGCGTCACAGGGTTTCGTGCAACTGAAGCTTTCTTT CASSVTGFRATEAFF
13 NA NA TRBJ2-2 TRBV2 TGTGCCAGCACCCTACAGCGGCCCGGGGAGCTGTTTTTT CASTLQRPGELFF
15 NA NA TRBJ1-1 TRBV6-6 TGTGCCAGCAGTTACGAGGCGACCCCGAACACTGAAGCTTTCTTT CASSYEATPNTEAFF
13 NA once TRBJ1-1 TRBV15 TGTGCCACCAGCACCGACAGGAACACTGAAGCTTTCTTT CATSTDRNTEAFF
13 TRBD1 NA TRBJ1-1 TRBV7-3 TGTGCCAGCAGCTCGACAGGGGACTCTGAAGCTTTCTTT CASSSTGDSEAFF
15 TRBD1 NA TRBJ1-2 TRBV2 TGTGCCAGCAGTCAGGACAGGGGGCGAAGCTATGGCTACACCTTC CASSQDRGRSYGYTF
12 NA NA TRBJ1-1 TRBV11-3 TGTGCCAGCAGCCGTACAGGAGATGAAGCTTTCTTT CASSRTGDEAFF
15 TRBD2 once TRBJ2-2 TRBV19 TGTGCCAGTAGTATAGCGGGAGGGGGGCCCGGGGAGCTGTTTTTT CASSIAGGGPGELFF
18 TRBD2 NA TRBJ2-7 TRBV4-1 TGCGCCAGCAGCCAAGGCCTATTGAGACTAGCGGGAGACTACGAGCAGTACTTC CASSQGLLRLAGDYEQYF
15 NA once TRBJ2-7 TRBV18 TGTGCCAGCTCCTGGGGGACGGTGAGCTCCTACGAGCAGTACTTC CASSWGTVSSYEQYF
15 NA NA TRBJ2-3 TRBV6-4 TGTGCCAGCAGTGAGCGAGACTCTAGCACAGATACGCAGTATTTT CASSERDSSTDTQYF
13 NA few TRBJ1-1 TRBV2 TGTACAAGCTCAAGGGGATACGAACGAGAAGCTTTCTTT CTSSRGYEREAFF
17 NA NA TRBJ2-3 TRBV27 TGTGCCAGCAGTTTGAATAGAGTTTTGAGGGGCACAGATACGCAGTATTTT CASSLNRVLRGTDTQYF
16 NA once TRBJ2-7 TRBV19 TGTGCCAGTAGTATAGTAGGGGCAGTCGGCTCCTACGAGCAGTACTTC CASSIVGAVGSYEQYF
16 TRBD2 NA TRBJ2-1 TRBV4-2 TGTGCCAGCAGCCTTTTAGCGGGTAGCTCCTACAATGAGCAGTTCTTC CASSLLAGSSYNEQFF
15 NA few TRBJ2-7 TRBV4-2 TGTGCCAGCAGCCAAGACCAGGGTAGGAGCTACGAGCAGTACTTC CASSQDQGRSYEQYF
11 NA NA TRBJ1-2 TRBV20-1 TGCAGTGCTAGAGAGGGTAATGGCTACACCTTC CSAREGNGYTF
18 TRBD2 NA TRBJ2-3 TRBV15 TGTGCCACCAGCAGAGATCGGGGACTAGCGGTCCACACAGATACGCAGTATTTT CATSRDRGLAVHTDTQYF
14 NA NA TRBJ2-7 TRBV19 TGTGCCAGTAGTGTAACAGGGAGCTCCTACGAGCAGTACTTC CASSVTGSSYEQYF
16 NA NA TRBJ2-2 TRBV9 TGTGCCAGCAGCACTTCTCCCGCGGGGAACACCGGGGAGCTGTTTTTT CASSTSPAGNTGELFF
16 TRBD1 NA TRBJ1-1 TRBV7-2 TGTGCCAGCAGCCAGACCCCGGGACAGGTAACCCTCGAAGCTTTCTTT CASSQTPGQVTLEAFF
17 TRBD1 NA TRBJ1-1 TRBV7-8 TGTGCCAGCAGCTTATCGACAGGGTCGGGCGTGAACACTGAAGCTTTCTTT CASSLSTGSGVNTEAFF
15 NA NA TRBJ1-1 TRBV6-6 TGTGCCAGCAGTTACCGAGTGGGTTGGAACACTGAAGCTTTCTTT CASSYRVGWNTEAFF
15 NA NA TRBJ2-1 TRBV4-3 TGCGCCAGCAGCCAAGTATCTGCAAGACACAATGAGCAGTTCTTC CASSQVSARHNEQFF
15 NA NA TRBJ1-5 TRBV10-1 TGCGCCAGCAGTGAAGTACAGGGATTCAATCAGCCCCAGCATTTT CASSEVQGFNQPQHF
13 TRBD1 NA TRBJ2-5 TRBV19 TGTGCCAGTTCGGACAGGCCGAGAGAGACCCAGTACTTC CASSDRPRETQYF
15 NA NA TRBJ2-5 TRBV5-4 TGTGCCAGCAGACTGACGGGGGGCGGGCAAGAGACCCAGTACTTC CASRLTGGGQETQYF
14 NA NA TRBJ1-1 TRBV19 TGTGCCAGTAAAACAGGGAGTGCGAACACTGAAGCTTTCTTT CASKTGSANTEAFF
12 NA few TRBJ1-3 TRBV7-9 TGTGCCAGCAGCACGTCTGGAAACACCATATATTTT CASSTSGNTIYF
15 NA NA TRBJ1-2 TRBV4-1 TGCGCCAGCAGCCAAGATCACAGGTTGGGTAATGGCTACACCTTC CASSQDHRLGNGYTF
14 TRBD1 few TRBJ1-2 TRBV19 TGTGCCAGTAGTAAGGGACAGCTCGACTATGGCTACACCTTC CASSKGQLDYGYTF
15 NA medium-sized TRBJ1-6 TRBV11-2 TGTGCCAGCAGCTCTTTGGCGGGGAACAGATCACCCCTCCACTTT CASSSLAGNRSPLHF
14 TRBD1 NA TRBJ1-2 TRBV28 TGTGCCAGCAGTTCTTACAGGGGCGACTATGGCTACACCTTC CASSSYRGDYGYTF
14 NA NA TRBJ1-1 TRBV11-2 TGTGCCAGCAGCTGGGGGAGGACCGGTACTGAAGCTTTCTTT CASSWGRTGTEAFF
15 NA NA TRBJ2-1 TRBV7-3 TGTGCCAGCAGCTTAAAGGGTTCTGGCTACAATGAGCAGTTCTTC CASSLKGSGYNEQFF
14 NA NA TRBJ1-1 TRBV5-4 TGTGCCAGCAGCCTCGGACAGATGAACACTGAAGCTTTCTTT CASSLGQMNTEAFF
15 TRBD1 NA TRBJ2-7 TRBV5-4 TGTGCCAGCAGTTCGACAGGGCGAGGAGTGGGCGAGCAGTACTTC CASSSTGRGVGEQYF
14 TRBD1 NA TRBJ1-1 TRBV27 TGTGCCAGCAGTGCCAGGGGGTACATCGCTGAAGCTTTCTTT CASSARGYIAEAFF
14 TRBD1 few TRBJ1-2 TRBV19 TGTGCCAGTAGTGCTTTGGACAGGTATAATGGCTACACCTTC CASSALDRYNGYTF
14 NA NA TRBJ1-1 TRBV5-4 TGTGCCAGCAGCTTGAGGCAGGGAATCACTGAAGCTTTCTTT CASSLRQGITEAFF
14 TRBD2 NA TRBJ2-3 TRBV6-5 TGTGCCAGCAGTCTAGCGGGACCCACAGATACGCAGTATTTT CASSLAGPTDTQYF
14 NA NA TRBJ1-4 TRBV19 TGTGCCACCAGGACTCCCGGATCCTCTGAAAAACTGTTTTTT CATRTPGSSEKLFF
15 TRBD2 NA TRBJ2-1 TRBV28 TGTGCCAGCATTGAAGCGGGAGGGAAGTACAATGAGCAGTTCTTC CASIEAGGKYNEQFF
16 TRBD1 NA TRBJ1-2 TRBV5-5 TGTGCCAGCAGCTTGACGGACAGGGTTAGAGTATATGGCTACACCTTC CASSLTDRVRVYGYTF